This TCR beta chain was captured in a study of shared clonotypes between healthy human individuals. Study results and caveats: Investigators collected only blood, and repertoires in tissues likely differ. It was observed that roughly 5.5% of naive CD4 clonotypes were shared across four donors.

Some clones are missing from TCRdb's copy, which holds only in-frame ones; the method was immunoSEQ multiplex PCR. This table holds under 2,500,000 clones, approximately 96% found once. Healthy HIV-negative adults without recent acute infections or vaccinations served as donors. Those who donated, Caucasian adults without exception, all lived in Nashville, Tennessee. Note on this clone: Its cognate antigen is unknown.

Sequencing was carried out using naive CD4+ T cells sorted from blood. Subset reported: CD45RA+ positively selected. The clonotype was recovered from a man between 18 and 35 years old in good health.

The CDR3 sequence: CASSAGGDTEAFF. The DNA for the CDR3 is TGTGCCAGCAGCGCAGGGGGGGACACTGAAGCTTTCTTT. The J gene is TRBJ1-1, the V gene TRBV7-3; 7 nucleotides align to TRBD1. From germline, CDR1 is SGHTA and CDR2 FQGTGA. The CDR3 is made up of 13 amino acids. The V segment lost 5 bases and the J segment 3 bases; nucleotides outside the gene matches: 3. The full variable domain, with the rest looked up from reference TRBV7-3 and TRBJ1-1, is GAGVSQTPSNKVTEKGKYVELRCDPISGHTALYWYRQSLGQGPEFLIYFQGTGAADDSGLPNDRFFAVRPEGSVSTLKIQRTERGDSAVYLCASSAGGDTEAFFGQGTRLTVV.